These T cell receptor beta chains were read from a single sample in a study of T cell changes during pregnancy in multiple sclerosis. Using immunoSEQ multiplex PCR, the repertoire was profiled, and TCRdb retains in-frame clones only, with some absent. The data show roughly 90,000 clones, 80% to 95% seen once. Material: peripheral blood, obtained in the first trimester of pregnancy. These receptors came from a female donor with multiple sclerosis, enrolled in a pregnancy study. Both conserved end residues are part of each CDR3. Each record gives: J gene, clone size, D gene, V gene, CDR3 DNA, CDR3 protein. The D gene is left open where the match is weak. Clone sizes are given selectively: once, few, many, or a class where the clone is expanded.

>TRBJ2-7|.|.|TRBV7-2
TGTGCCAGCAGCTTAGGGTTAGCCCGCGAGCAGTACTTC
CASSLGLAREQYF
>TRBJ2-7|.|TRBD1|TRBV11-2
TGTGCCAGCAGCTTAGGACAGGGGGCTTACGAGCAGTACTTC
CASSLGQGAYEQYF
>TRBJ2-5|.|.|TRBV7-8
TGTGCCAGCAGCACACGAAGGGGTAGGCAGGAGACCCAGTACTTC
CASSTRRGRQETQYF
>TRBJ1-1|.|.|TRBV30
TGTGCCTGGAGTGGGGCACTCACGAACACTGAAGCTTTCTTT
CAWSGALTNTEAFF
>TRBJ1-2|.|.|TRBV30
TGTGCCGGGCCAGGACCGGGGTATGGCTACACCTTC
CAGPGPGYGYTF
>TRBJ1-2|.|TRBD1|TRBV5-6
TGTGCCAGCACCGCCACAGCCGGGACAGTGAGCGGCTACACCTTC
CASTATAGTVSGYTF
>TRBJ1-2|.|TRBD1|TRBV7-9
TGTGCCAGCAGCTTCCTAGACAGGGGGCCTAACTATGGCTACACCTTC
CASSFLDRGPNYGYTF
>TRBJ2-3|.|TRBD2|TRBV30
TGTGCCGGCCCTAAAGCGGGGAACACAGATACGCAGTATTTT
CAGPKAGNTDTQYF
>TRBJ1-2|.|.|TRBV2
TGTGCCAGCAGGGGCCCGGGGCCCAGGGGTGGCTACACCTTC
CASRGPGPRGGYTF
>TRBJ2-7|.|TRBD2|TRBV13
TGTGCCAGCAGCACCCCGACTAGCAACGAGCAGTACTTC
CASSTPTSNEQYF
>TRBJ1-5|.|.|TRBV19
TGTGCCAGTAGGAGGACAGAGAATAGCAATCAGCCCCAGCATTTT
CASRRTENSNQPQHF
>TRBJ2-1|.|.|TRBV4-1
TGCGCCAGCAGCCACCCTGTATTGAATGAGCAGTTCTTC
CASSHPVLNEQFF
>TRBJ1-5|.|TRBD1|TRBV19
TGTGCCAGTAGTATGGGGACAGCTTCGGGTCAGCCCCAGCATTTT
CASSMGTASGQPQHF
>TRBJ2-2|.|.|TRBV7-5
TGTGCCAGAAGCTTAGCGCTGGACAGGGACACCGGGGAGCTGTTTTTT
CARSLALDRDTGELFF
>TRBJ2-7|.|TRBD2|TRBV7-2
TGTGCCAGCAGCTTAGCCGGGGGGGTGAGGGTCTACGAGCAGTACTTC
CASSLAGGVRVYEQYF
>TRBJ2-5|.|TRBD1|TRBV7-9
TGTGCCAGCAGCCCCGGGACAGAAAACCACCAAGAGACCCAGTACTTC
CASSPGTENHQETQYF
>TRBJ1-4|.|.|TRBV5-1
TGCGCCAGCAGCTTGTCGGGGGTCAATGAAAAACTGTTTTTT
CASSLSGVNEKLFF
>TRBJ2-1|.|TRBD1|TRBV9
TGTGCCAGCAGCGCCGGGGACAGGGGCTACAATGAGCAGTTCTTC
CASSAGDRGYNEQFF
>TRBJ1-5|once|.|TRBV7-2
TGTGCCAGCAGCTTAGTGCGGGGTAGGGGCAATCAGCCCCAGCATTTT
CASSLVRGRGNQPQHF
>TRBJ1-1|.|TRBD1|TRBV18
TGTGCCAGCTCAGACGAGACAGGGGGCTGGACTGAAGCTTTCTTT
CASSDETGGWTEAFF
>TRBJ2-7|.|.|TRBV6-1
TGTGCCAGCAGTGCGGGTGGAAGGTCGAGTATGACGGAGCAGTACTTC
CASSAGGRSSMTEQYF
>TRBJ2-3|.|TRBD1|TRBV6-6
TGTGCCAGCAGTTACTCCCAGGGGGAAGCAGATACGCAGTATTTT
CASSYSQGEADTQYF
>TRBJ1-1|.|.|TRBV12-5
TGTGCTAGTGGTTTTGACAGTAACACTGAAGCTTTCTTT
CASGFDSNTEAFF
>TRBJ1-2|.|.|TRBV10-1
TGCGCCAGCAGCGACTCACCAGACTATGGCTACACCTTC
CASSDSPDYGYTF
>TRBJ2-7|.|.|TRBV19
TGTGCCAGTAGTATTACGGGGTTGTTCCACGAGCAGTACTTC
CASSITGLFHEQYF
>TRBJ2-3|once|.|TRBV13
TGTGCCAGCAGTTACTACTCCGGGACTAGCACAGATACGCAGTATTTT
CASSYYSGTSTDTQYF
>TRBJ2-5|.|.|TRBV18
TGTGCCAGCTCGCAGACTCTACAAGAGACCCAGTACTTC
CASSQTLQETQYF
>TRBJ1-6|.|.|TRBV9
TGTGCCAGCTCTCGGGGGGGCGGCTCCTATAATTCACCCCTCCACTTT
CASSRGGGSYNSPLHF
>TRBJ2-3|.|.|TRBV5-1
TGCGCCAGCATGCCCCAGGGGTCTAGCACAGATACGCAGTATTTT
CASMPQGSSTDTQYF
>TRBJ2-7|.|TRBD1|TRBV9
TGTGCCAGCAGCGTTGATAAGACAGGGGCCACCTACGAGCAGTACTTC
CASSVDKTGATYEQYF
>TRBJ1-2|.|.|TRBV7-8
TGTGCCAGCAGCTTTGAACAGGGATACGACTACACCTTC
CASSFEQGYDYTF
>TRBJ2-7|once|.|TRBV14
TGTGCCAGCAGCCTTCGGGAATACGAGCAGTACTTC
CASSLREYEQYF